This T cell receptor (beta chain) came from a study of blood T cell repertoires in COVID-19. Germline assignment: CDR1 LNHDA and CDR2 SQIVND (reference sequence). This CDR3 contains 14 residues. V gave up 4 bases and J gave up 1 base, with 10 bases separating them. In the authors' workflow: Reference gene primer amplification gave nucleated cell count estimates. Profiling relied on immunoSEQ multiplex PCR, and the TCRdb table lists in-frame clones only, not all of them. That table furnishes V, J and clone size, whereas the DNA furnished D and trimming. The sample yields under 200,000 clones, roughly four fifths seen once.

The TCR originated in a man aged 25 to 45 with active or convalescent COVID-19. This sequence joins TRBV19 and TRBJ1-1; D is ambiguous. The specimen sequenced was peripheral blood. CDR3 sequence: CASSRIAENTEAFF. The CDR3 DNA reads TGTGCCAGTAGTAGAATCGCAGAGAACACTGAAGCTTTCTTT.